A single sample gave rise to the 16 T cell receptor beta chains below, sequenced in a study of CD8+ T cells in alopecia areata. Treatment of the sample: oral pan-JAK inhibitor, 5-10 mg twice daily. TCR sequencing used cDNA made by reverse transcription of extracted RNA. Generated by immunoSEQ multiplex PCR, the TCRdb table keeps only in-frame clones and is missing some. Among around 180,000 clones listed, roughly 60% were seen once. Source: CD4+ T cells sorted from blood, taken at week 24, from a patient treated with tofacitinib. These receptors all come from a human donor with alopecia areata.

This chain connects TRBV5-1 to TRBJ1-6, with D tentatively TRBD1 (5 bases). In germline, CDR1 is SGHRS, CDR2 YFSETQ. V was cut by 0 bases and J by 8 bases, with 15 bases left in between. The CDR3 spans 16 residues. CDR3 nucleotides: TGCGCCAGCAGCTTGGCCATTGGACAACGTGATTCACCCCTCCACTTT. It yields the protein CASSLAIGQRDSPLHF.

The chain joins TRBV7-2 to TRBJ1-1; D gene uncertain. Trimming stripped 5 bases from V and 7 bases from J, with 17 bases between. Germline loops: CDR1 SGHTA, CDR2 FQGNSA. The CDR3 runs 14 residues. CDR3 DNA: TGTGCCAGCAGCCCCACCTCGTTGCGGGGTGAAGCTTTCTTT. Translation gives CASSPTSLRGEAFF.

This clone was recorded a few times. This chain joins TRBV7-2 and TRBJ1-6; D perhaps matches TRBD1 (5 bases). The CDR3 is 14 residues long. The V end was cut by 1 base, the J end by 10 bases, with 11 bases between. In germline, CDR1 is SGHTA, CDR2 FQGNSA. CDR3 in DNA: TGTGCCAGCAGCTTAGACAGGATCGGGTCACCCCTCCACTTT. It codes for CASSLDRIGSPLHF.

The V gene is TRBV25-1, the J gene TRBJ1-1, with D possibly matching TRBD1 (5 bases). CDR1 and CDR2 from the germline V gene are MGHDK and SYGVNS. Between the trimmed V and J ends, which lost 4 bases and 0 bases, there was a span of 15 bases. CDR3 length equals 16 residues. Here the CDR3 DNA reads TGTGCCAGCAGTGCCCCGGGGCTAACCCTGAACACTGAAGCTTTCTTT. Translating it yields CASSAPGLTLNTEAFF.

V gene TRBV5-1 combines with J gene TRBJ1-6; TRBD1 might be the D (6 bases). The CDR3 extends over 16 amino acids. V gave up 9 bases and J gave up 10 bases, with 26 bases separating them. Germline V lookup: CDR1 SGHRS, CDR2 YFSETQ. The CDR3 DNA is TGCGCCAACCTCGCCCCACAGGGCCTTTCGGGGTCACCCCTCCACTTT. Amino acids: CANLAPQGLSGSPLHF.

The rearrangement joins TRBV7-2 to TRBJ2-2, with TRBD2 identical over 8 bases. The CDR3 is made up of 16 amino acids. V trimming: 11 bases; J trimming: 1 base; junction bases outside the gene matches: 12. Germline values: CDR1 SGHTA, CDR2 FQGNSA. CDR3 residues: CASVDRGGRNTGELFF. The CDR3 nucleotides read TGTGCCTCCGTAGACCGCGGGGGGCGGAACACCGGGGAGCTGTTTTTT.

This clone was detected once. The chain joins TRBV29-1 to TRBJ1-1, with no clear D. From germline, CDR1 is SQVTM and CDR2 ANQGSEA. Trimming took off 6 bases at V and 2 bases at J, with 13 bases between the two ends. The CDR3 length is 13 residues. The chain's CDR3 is CSVHGRLNTEAFF. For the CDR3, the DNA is TGCAGCGTCCACGGTAGGCTAAACACTGAAGCTTTCTTT. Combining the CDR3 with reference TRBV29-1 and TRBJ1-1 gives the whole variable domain SAVISQKPSRDICQRGTSLTIQCQVDSQVTMMFWYRQQPGQSLTLIATANQGSEATYESGFVIDKFPISRPNLTFSTLTVSNMSPEDSSIYLCSVHGRLNTEAFFGQGTRLTVV.

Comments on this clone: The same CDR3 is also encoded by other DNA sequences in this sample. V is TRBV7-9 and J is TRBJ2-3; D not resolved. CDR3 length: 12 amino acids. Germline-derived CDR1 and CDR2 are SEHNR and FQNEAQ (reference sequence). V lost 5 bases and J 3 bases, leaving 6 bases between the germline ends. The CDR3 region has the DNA TGTGCCAGCAGCCTGGCTACAGATACGCAGTATTTT. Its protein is CASSLATDTQYF.

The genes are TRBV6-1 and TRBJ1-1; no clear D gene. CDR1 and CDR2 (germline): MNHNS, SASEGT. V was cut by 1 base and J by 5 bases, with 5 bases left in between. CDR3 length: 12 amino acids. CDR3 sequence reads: CASSEGRTEAFF. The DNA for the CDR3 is TGTGCCAGCAGTGAAGGACGGACTGAAGCTTTCTTT.

CDR3 bases: TGCAGCGTTGAGATGAGCGGGGGCCTCTTTGGGGGCAATGAGCAGTTCTTC. This sequence encodes CSVEMSGGLFGGNEQFF. The V gene is TRBV29-1, the J gene TRBJ2-1, with 8 bases identical to TRBD2. With 3 bases clipped from V and 6 bases from J, the junction kept 16 bases outside the gene matches. The CDR3 extends over 17 amino acids. From germline, CDR1 is SQVTM and CDR2 ANQGSEA.

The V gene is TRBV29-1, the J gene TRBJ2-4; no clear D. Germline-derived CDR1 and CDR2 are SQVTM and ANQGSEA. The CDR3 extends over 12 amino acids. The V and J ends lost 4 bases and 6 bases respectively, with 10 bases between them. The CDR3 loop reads CSVADAGNIQYF. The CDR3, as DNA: TGCAGCGTTGCGGACGCCGGAAACATTCAGTACTTC.

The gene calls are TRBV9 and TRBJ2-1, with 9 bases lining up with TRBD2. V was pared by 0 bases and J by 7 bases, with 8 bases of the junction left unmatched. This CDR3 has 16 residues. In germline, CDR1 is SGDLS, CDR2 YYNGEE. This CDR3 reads CASSVDVAGVGNEQFF. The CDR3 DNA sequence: TGTGCCAGCAGCGTAGATGTAGCGGGGGTTGGTAATGAGCAGTTCTTC.

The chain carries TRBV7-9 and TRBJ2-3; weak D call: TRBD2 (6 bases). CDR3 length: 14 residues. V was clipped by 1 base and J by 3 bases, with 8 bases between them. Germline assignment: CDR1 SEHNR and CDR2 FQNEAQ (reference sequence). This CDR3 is CASSLDSGTDTQYF. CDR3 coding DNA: TGTGCCAGCAGCTTAGATAGCGGAACAGATACGCAGTATTTT.

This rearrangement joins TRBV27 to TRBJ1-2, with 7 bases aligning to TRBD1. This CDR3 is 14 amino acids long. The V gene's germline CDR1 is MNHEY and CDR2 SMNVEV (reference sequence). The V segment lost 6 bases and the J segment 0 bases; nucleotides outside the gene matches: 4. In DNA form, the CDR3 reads TGTGCCAGCAGGAGACAGGGAGCTAACTATGGCTACACCTTC. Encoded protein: CASRRQGANYGYTF.

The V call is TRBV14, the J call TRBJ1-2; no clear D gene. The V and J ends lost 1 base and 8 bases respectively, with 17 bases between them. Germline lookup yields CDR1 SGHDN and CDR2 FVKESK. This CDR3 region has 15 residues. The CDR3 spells CASSQGLLGVKGYTF. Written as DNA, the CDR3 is TGTGCCAGCAGCCAAGGCCTTCTGGGCGTTAAGGGCTACACCTTC.

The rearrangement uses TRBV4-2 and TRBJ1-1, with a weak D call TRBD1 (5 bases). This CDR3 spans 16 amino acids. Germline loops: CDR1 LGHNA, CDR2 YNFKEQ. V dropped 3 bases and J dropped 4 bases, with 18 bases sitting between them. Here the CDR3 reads CASSHGGRTEGTEAFF. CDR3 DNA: TGTGCCAGCAGCCACGGGGGACGGACGGAGGGCACTGAAGCTTTCTTT.